This T cell receptor (beta chain) was recorded in a study of blood T cells in healthy people across ages (dated by TCRdb to about 2015). Study-level background: Template switching captured roughly one uniquely barcoded TCR beta cDNA molecule per two T cells in model experiments. Using deep sequencing normalized with unique cDNA molecular identifiers, the study measured how TCR beta repertoire diversity changes with age. The donors were split into four age groups: young (average roughly 15 years), middle-aged (about 40), aged (about 62) and long-lived (about 74). To avoid experimental bias, donors of different ages were randomly spread across the sequencing lanes. Two additional independent replicas of 1 million unique cDNA reads from the same blood draw were analyzed for two donors (one aged 18 to 29 and one aged 80 or older).

The library was obtained by 5' RACE. Sequenced on an Illumina HiSeq 2500. A second PCR of 7 to 11 cycles was performed with a sample-barcoded 5' primer and a J-beta primer mix. A template-switch 5' adaptor carrying 12 random nucleotides introduced a unique molecular identifier onto each TCR beta cDNA molecule. At least 2.5 million CDR3-containing paired-end reads were obtained from each sample. First-strand cDNA synthesis was performed from all RNA using the Mint cDNA synthesis kit, with priming by a TRBC-specific oligonucleotide. All cDNA was treated with uracil-DNA glycosylase and then went through a first 18-cycle PCR with the universal primers M1SS and BC2_uni_R. For the original study's pipeline: For normalization, 1 million high-quality reads, each with a distinct molecular identifier, were randomly selected from each sample. Reads sharing molecular identifiers were discarded rather than binned into consensus sequences. MiTCR, set to a Q25 quality threshold and the strictest error-elimination algorithm, was used for CDR3 identification, clonotype clustering and error correction. A nonparametric unseen species model with Euler transformation was used to estimate a lower bound on total TCR beta diversity. TCRdb ran its own pipeline on the public reads, namely fastp trimming at Q25 and MiXCR clone calling, and kept in-frame beta chains. Rows are combined by CDR3 protein, so each entry shows the most common genes and DNA. The V and J calls follow TCRdb's processing rather than the paper's. Counted in this sample were under 2,000,000 distinct CDR3 sequences; about 50% of them appeared once. Approximately 2.1% of the sample goes to the ten largest clones.

The CDR1 and CDR2 encoded by the germline V gene are SGHTA and FQGNSA. Its CDR3 holds 11 amino acids, cysteine through phenylalanine. CDR3 DNA is the only sequence kept; it has 33 bases, read in frame from the first base. Trimming removed 5 bases from V and 10 bases from J, leaving 9 bases between the germline ends. General study outcomes and caveats: Since profiling was done on bulk unsorted PBMCs, naive and antigen-experienced compartments could not be conclusively compared. The percentage of naive T cells measured by flow cytometry correlated strongly with observed TCR beta diversity. The CMV infection status of donors was not known, potentially confounding age-related changes in expanded clonotypes. Total diversity estimates from one million sequenced T cells were considered lower bounds and underestimates. As age increased, observed TCR beta diversity per million T cells dropped in a roughly linear way, and a significant reduction was already evident by age 40. Compared with the aged group, the long-lived group had more naive CD4+ T cells, fewer expanded clones and increased TCR diversity, a pattern suggesting age selection.

To note about this clonotype: The antigen this receptor binds is unknown. One base away there is no much larger clone; base qualities are not given.

Systemically healthy Caucasian individuals from Russia, about 38 in total and aged roughly 6 to 100 years, were included as donors. Each donor gave 8.5 to 10 milliliters of peripheral blood, collected into EDTA-treated Vacutainer tubes. Ficoll-Paque density-gradient centrifugation was used to isolate PBMCs, with at least 6 million per sample. Total RNA, at least 6 micrograms per sample, was extracted from PBMCs with Trizol reagent. For every donor, flow cytometry on a PBMC aliquot measured the percentage of naive CD45RAhigh/CD27high T cells. Material: blood. The TCR sequence derives from a woman in her 40s in good health. This sequence uses TRBV7-2 and TRBJ2-1; the D gene cannot be resolved reliably. CDR3 reads: CASSELLEQFF. The DNA sequence is TGTGCCAGCAGCGAGCTATTGGAGCAGTTCTTC.